This T cell receptor (beta chain) was sequenced during a study of response to subunit inactivated influenza vaccine. V gave up 4 bases and J gave up 1 base; unmatched junction bases: 5. Germline V gene lookup returns CDR1 SGHRS and CDR2 YFSETQ. The CDR3 contains 14 residues. TCRdb redid the calling of the RT-PCR reads with MiXCR, one entry per CDR3 protein. The table shows roughly 500,000 distinct CDR3 sequences, with 25% occurring only once. This clonotype is a singleton in its sample. Its antigen is not identified. Study results and caveats: With each seasonal influenza vaccination, the authors suggested, few new T cells are recruited.

The starting material was CD4+ T cells sorted from PBMCs, obtained 5 to 6 days after vaccination. The source is a man in his fifties or sixties who received an inactivated influenza vaccine. The V call is TRBV5-1, the J call TRBJ2-7; 7 bases are shared with TRBD1. The CDR3 loop is CASSLTGRSYEQYF. The CDR3 coding sequence is TGCGCCAGCAGCCTGACAGGGAGATCCTACGAGCAGTACTTC. The full variable domain, completed using reference TRBV5-1 and TRBJ2-7, is KAGVTQTPRYLIKTRGQQVTLSCSPISGHRSVSWYQQTPGQGLQFLFEYFSETQRNKGNFPGRFSGRQFSNSRSEMNVSTLELGDSALYLCASSLTGRSYEQYFGPGTRLTVT.